Detailed here is one T cell receptor beta chain. This clonotype has a handful of counts. Its antigen target is currently unknown. No much larger clone is present one base from it, and per-base qualities are unavailable. Unmatched junction bases come to 4, with V trimmed by 5 bases and J by 9 bases. The germline V gene (reference sequence) provides CDR1 LGHDT and CDR2 YNNKEL. The CDR3, from cysteine to phenylalanine, totals 14 residues. Only the CDR3 part of the read is kept: 42 bases, read in frame from the first base. This sample is part of a study of response to subunit inactivated influenza vaccine (dated by TCRdb to 2017 to 2018). With regard to the full study: The study used deep quantitative T cell receptor repertoire profiling to track responses to a trivalent subunit inactivated influenza vaccine. Overall results and qualifications from the work: According to the authors, only a limited number of new T cells may be recruited by each seasonal influenza vaccination.

Libraries were built with RT-PCR. Sequencing was carried out with an Illumina HiSeq 2500. TCRdb trimmed public reads at Q25 via fastp, called clones via MiXCR and kept in-frame beta chains. One record per CDR3 amino acid sequence lists the most common genes and DNA. The sample table lists 800,000 to 1,000,000 distinct CDR3 sequences, 21% of them with a count of one. More than 8.5% of the sample goes to the ten largest clones. The source material was PBMCs from blood, sampled more than 4 days after vaccination. This chain joins TRBV3-1 to TRBJ1-6, with 10 bases matching TRBD1. The TCR sequence derives from a man aged 45-60 years who received an inactivated influenza vaccine. Donor details come from another sample of the same person, matched by shared clones. The nucleotide sequence is TGTGCCAGCAGCGGACGGGACAGGGGTTCACCCCTCCACTTT. Its product reads: CASSGRDRGSPLHF.